These 25 T cell receptor beta chains were all obtained from the same sample, sequenced in a study of shared clonotypes between healthy human individuals. This table comes from immunoSEQ multiplex PCR, and its TCRdb copy is limited to in-frame clones, with some not included. The sample consists of 2.5 million or so clones, over 85% of them appearing once. The sample was naive CD4+ T cells sorted from blood. Indicated subset: CD45RA+ positively selected. These receptors were collected from a man younger than 35 in good health.

The V gene is TRBV28, the J gene TRBJ2-1; D might be TRBD1 (5 bases). V dropped 9 bases and J dropped 2 bases, with 14 bases sitting between them. Germline loops: CDR1 MDHEN, CDR2 SYDVKM. The CDR3 consists of 14 residues. The CDR3 nucleotides are TGTGCCAGAGTACAGGATATTGCCTACAATGAGCAGTTCTTC. Its protein product is CARVQDIAYNEQFF. Supplemented by reference TRBV28 and TRBJ2-1, the full variable domain reads DVKVTQSSRYLVKRTGEKVFLECVQDMDHENMFWYRQDPGLGLRLIYFSYDVKMKEKGDIPEGYSVSREKKERFSLILESASTNQTSMYLCARVQDIAYNEQFFGPGTRLTVL.

V and J are TRBV6-1 and TRBJ1-4; D gene ambiguous. Germline V gives CDR1 MNHNS, CDR2 SASEGT. The CDR3 covers 16 residues. The V and J ends lost 2 bases and 0 bases respectively, with 10 bases between them. CDR3 protein: CASSEYGSATNEKLFF. The DNA for the CDR3 is TGTGCCAGCAGTGAATACGGTTCTGCAACTAATGAAAAACTGTTTTTT.

V gene TRBV7-4 combines with J gene TRBJ2-5; D is ambiguous. CDR3 length equals 14 residues. Germline CDR1 is SGHVT and CDR2 is SQSDAQ. V shed 1 base and J shed 2 bases, with 8 bases lying between them. As DNA, the CDR3 is TGTGCCAGCAGCTTAGGGCATAGTCAAGAGACCCAGTACTTC. It translates to CASSLGHSQETQYF.

CDR3 sequence reads: CASSQLGIQPQHF. The CDR3 region has the DNA TGCGCCAGCAGCCAGTTGGGAATACAGCCCCAGCATTTT. V usage is TRBV4-1 and J usage is TRBJ1-5; D is unresolved. Germline V CDR1 and CDR2: MGHRA, YSYEKL. The germline V and J ends were trimmed by 3 bases and 7 bases, with 10 bases remaining between them. The CDR3 has 13 residues.

The chain recombines TRBV5-4 with TRBJ1-2; weak D call: TRBD1 (6 bases). Trimming took 2 bases from V and 6 from J, leaving 11 bases between them. CDR3 length: 13 amino acids. CDR1 is SGHNT and CDR2 is YYREEE in the germline V gene (reference sequence). The CDR3 DNA reads TGTGCCAGCAGCTTTACGGGGGCAGATGGCTACACCTTC. It codes for CASSFTGADGYTF.

The CDR3: CASRLGQNTEAFF. Here the CDR3 DNA reads TGCGCCAGCAGATTAGGACAGAACACTGAAGCTTTCTTT. V usage is TRBV5-1 and J usage is TRBJ1-1; D is perhaps TRBD1 (5 bases). This CDR3 spans 13 amino acids. CDR1 is SGHRS and CDR2 is YFSETQ in the germline V gene. The ends were cut back, 5 bases at V and 1 base at J, with 9 bases in the middle.

This clone was seen more than once but under ten times. This rearrangement joins TRBV18 to TRBJ1-3; no definite D call. Germline CDR1 and CDR2: KGHSH and LQKENI. Between the trimmed V and J ends, which lost 5 bases and 4 bases, there was a span of 6 bases. The CDR3 sequence is 12 residues long. The CDR3 DNA is TGTGCCAGCTCAGACGCCGGAAACACCATATATTTT. Its translation: CASSDAGNTIYF.

On this clone itself: Other DNA sequences within the sample encode an identical CDR3. The chain has TRBV28 and TRBJ2-2; 8 positions agree with TRBD2. CDR1 is MDHEN and CDR2 is SYDVKM in the germline V gene. The trim removed 11 bases at V and 1 base at J, leaving 3 bases unmatched. The CDR3 sequence is 13 residues long. The chain's CDR3 is CASRGGNTGELFF. As DNA, the CDR3 is TGTGCCTCCCGGGGGGGGAACACCGGGGAGCTGTTTTTT.

Note on this clone: The junction and the germline gene differ at one end; a read error may be behind it. The chain links TRBV5-4 to TRBJ2-5; TRBD1 might be the D (6 bases). The J call may be mistaken, given a closer DNA end match to TRBJ2-7. CDR1 and CDR2 from the germline V gene are SGHNT and YYREEE (reference sequence). CDR3 length: 16 amino acids. The CDR3 sequence: CASSQAGTSVPYEQYF. The CDR3 coding sequence is TGCGCCAGCAGCCAAGCCGGGACATCCGTCCCCTACGAGCAGTACTTC.

This clone appeared a few times. In the same sample, other DNA sequences code for this CDR3. The chain has TRBV7-2 and TRBJ1-5; D is unclear. Germline CDR1 SGHTA, CDR2 FQGNSA. The CDR3 loop spans 14 amino acids. The V gene lost 1 base and the J gene lost 7 bases, with 11 bases spanning the gap. CDR3 residues: CASSLGRVGQPQHF. The CDR3 nucleotides are TGTGCCAGCAGCTTAGGACGGGTTGGGCAGCCCCAGCATTTT.

This sequence joins TRBV5-4 and TRBJ2-5; TRBD1 is a possible D gene (6 bases). V gave up 4 bases and J gave up 5 bases, with 12 bases separating them. The CDR3 runs 13 residues. CDR1 is SGHNT and CDR2 is YYREEE in the germline V gene (reference sequence). The CDR3 nucleotides are TGTGCCAGCAGCCCCACAGGGTGGGAGACCCAGTACTTC. Translating gives CASSPTGWETQYF.

As to this clone: This specimen includes other DNA sequences encoding the same CDR3. The V and J genes are TRBV30 and TRBJ2-7; no clear D. Trimming stripped 4 bases from V and 0 bases from J, with 4 bases between. Germline V gene data show CDR1 as GTSNPN and CDR2 as SVGIG (reference sequence). This CDR3 has 11 residues. The chain's CDR3 is CAWTSSYEQYF. In DNA form, the CDR3 reads TGTGCCTGGACTAGCTCCTACGAGCAGTACTTC.

CDR3 DNA sequence: TGTGCCTCTCGGACAGGGAGCACCGGGGAGCTGTTTTTT. It translates to CASRTGSTGELFF. The rearrangement links TRBV30 to TRBJ2-2; 8 bases fit TRBD1. V gave up 7 bases and J gave up 4 bases; unmatched junction bases: 5. This CDR3 has 13 residues. Per the germline V gene, CDR1 is GTSNPN and CDR2 is SVGIG (reference sequence).

The V and J genes are TRBV5-4 and TRBJ2-7, with 10 bases aligning to TRBD2. Germline loops: CDR1 SGHNT, CDR2 YYREEE (reference sequence). The CDR3 length is 16 residues. J gave up 6 bases and V 2 bases, and 11 bases lay outside the gene matches. CDR3 residues: CASSFVNRAGGAEQYF. The CDR3 nucleotides read TGTGCCAGCAGCTTCGTCAATAGAGCGGGAGGGGCCGAGCAGTACTTC. Together with reference TRBV5-4 and TRBJ2-7, the CDR3 gives the full variable domain: ETGVTQSPTHLIKTRGQQVTLRCSSQSGHNTVSWYQQALGQGPQFIFQYYREEENGRGNFPPRFSGLQFPNYSSELNVNALELDDSALYLCASSFVNRAGGAEQYFGPGTRLTVT.

This rearrangement joins TRBV6-9 to TRBJ2-7; TRBD1 matches 7 bases. CDR1 is MNHGY, CDR2 SVAAGI, per germline. CDR3 length: 15 residues. Germline trimming cut 2 bases from V and 4 bases from J; bases unmatched to any gene: 8. CDR3 loop: CASSYRFDREYEQYF. DNA of the CDR3: TGTGCCAGCAGTTATCGTTTCGACAGGGAGTACGAGCAGTACTTC.

V and J are TRBV5-4 and TRBJ2-6, with unresolved D. Germline CDR1 and CDR2: SGHNT and YYREEE (reference sequence). The CDR3 is made up of 14 amino acids. V was trimmed by 4 bases and J by 0 bases, leaving 5 bases between them. The CDR3 region has the DNA TGTGCCAGCAGCATTTCCTCTGGGGCCAACGTCCTGACTTTC. This encodes CASSISSGANVLTF.

V and J are TRBV2 and TRBJ2-2, with D perhaps TRBD1 (5 bases). The germline V and J ends were trimmed by 2 bases and 4 bases, with 17 bases remaining between them. The length of the CDR3 is 17 residues. Germline CDR1 is SNHLY and CDR2 is FYNNEI. The CDR3 region has the DNA TGTGCCAGCAGTGAAACGCGGACACCGAGTGGCACCGGGGAGCTGTTTTTT. Residues: CASSETRTPSGTGELFF.

CDR3 sequence: CATSREFLGGLPQETQYF. CDR3 sequence (DNA): TGTGCCACCAGCAGAGAATTCCTGGGGGGCTTACCCCAGGAGACCCAGTACTTC. The chain carries TRBV15 and TRBJ2-5; possibly TRBD1 or TRBD2 for D (6 bases each). Trimming took 0 bases from V and 5 from J, leaving 22 bases between them. Germline V gene data show CDR1 as LNHNV and CDR2 as YYDKDF (reference sequence). The CDR3 runs to 18 residues.

J is TRBJ1-5 and V is TRBV18, with TRBD1 matching 12 bases. V lost 5 bases and J lost 0; bases outside the gene matches: 5. The CDR3 runs to 17 residues. Germline V gene sequence: CDR1 KGHSH, CDR2 LQKENI. The DNA of the CDR3 is TGTGCCAGCTCAGCCGGGACAGGGGGCAATAGCAATCAGCCCCAGCATTTT. Protein product: CASSAGTGGNSNQPQHF.

V is TRBV27 and J is TRBJ2-7, with D unresolved. Trimming cost V 0 bases and J 7 bases, with 7 bases left between them. The CDR3 is 12 residues long. Germline V gene sequence: CDR1 MNHEY, CDR2 SMNVEV (reference sequence). This chain's CDR3 is CASSLSGREQYF. In DNA form, the CDR3 reads TGTGCCAGCAGTTTATCGGGTCGGGAGCAGTACTTC.

V and J are TRBV29-1 and TRBJ2-1; TRBD2 matches 8 bases. V was pared by 7 bases and J by 9 bases, with 11 bases of the junction left unmatched. The CDR3 length is 13 residues. Germline values: CDR1 SQVTM, CDR2 ANQGSEA. DNA for the CDR3: TGCAGCGGCAAAAAAGCGGGAGAGGGTGAGCAGTTCTTC. Protein sequence: CSGKKAGEGEQFF.

Comment on this clone: Other DNA sequences in this sample translate to the same CDR3. V gene TRBV12-5 combines with J gene TRBJ2-7; 8 bases are shared with TRBD1. Trimming removed 6 bases from V and 6 bases from J; junction bases left unmatched: 4. This CDR3 contains 12 residues. Germline V gene sequence: CDR1 LGHNT, CDR2 FRNRAP. The CDR3 loop reads CASGLDRGEQYF. The CDR3 region has the DNA TGTGCTAGTGGGCTCGACAGGGGCGAGCAGTACTTC.

This clone was counted only a few times. V gene TRBV29-1 combines with J gene TRBJ1-3; D remains unclear. The CDR3 is 11 amino acids. V gave up 0 bases and J gave up 6 bases, with 3 bases separating them. CDR1 SQVTM and CDR2 ANQGSEA come from the germline V gene. CDR3 bases: TGCAGCGTTGAAGAATCAAACACCATATATTTT. Translation gives CSVEESNTIYF.

V and J are TRBV6-5 and TRBJ2-1, with a tentative D call TRBD1 (6 bases). Germline values: CDR1 MNHEY, CDR2 SVGAGI. Trimming left V 6 bases short and J 6 bases short, with 12 bases between. This CDR3 contains 13 residues. The CDR3 DNA sequence: TGTGCCAGCAGCCGGCAGGGGATCAATGAGCAGTTCTTC. Residues: CASSRQGINEQFF.

This clone was counted once. The CDR3 bases are TGCGCCAGCAGCTTGGGGACTAGCGAGAGGGCAGATACGCAGTATTTT. As protein: CASSLGTSERADTQYF. The V gene is TRBV5-1, the J gene TRBJ2-3; the match to TRBD2 covers 9 bases. The CDR3 is made up of 16 amino acids. CDR1 SGHRS and CDR2 YFSETQ come from the germline V gene. Trimming cost V 0 bases and J 4 bases; bases outside gene matches: 6.